Presented here are 26 T cell receptor beta chains from one specimen sequenced in a study of T-cell memory formation after mild COVID-19. TCRdb called the 5' RACE reads again in MiXCR, with one record for every CDR3 protein. Of 470,000 or so distinct CDR3 sequences in the sample, 18% were seen once. What was sequenced was PBMCs or a T cell subset sorted from them (not recorded which). These receptor sequences come from a man aged 18 to 35 who had mild COVID-19 (a few samples of this study predate the infection). Cell type and time point are not known.

The chain recombines TRBV20-1 with TRBJ2-6, with D possibly being TRBD1 (6 bases). This CDR3 spans 17 amino acids. V gave up 8 bases and J gave up 1 base, with 21 bases separating them. Germline loops: CDR1 DFQATT, CDR2 SNEGSKA (reference sequence). The CDR3 loop is CSSQDRRGLSGANVLTF. The CDR3 bases are TGCAGTAGCCAAGACAGGCGTGGTCTATCTGGGGCCAACGTCCTGACTTTC.

The rearrangement uses TRBV14 and TRBJ2-1; TRBD2 is a possible D gene (7 bases). Germline lookup yields CDR1 SGHDN and CDR2 FVKESK. The CDR3 length is 17 residues. V lost 4 bases to trimming and J lost 7 bases, with 23 bases between them. The DNA of the CDR3 is TGTGCCAGCAGCCTAAGGGGTCCGGGGGGCCGGGGTAATGAGCAGTTCTTC. Translation gives CASSLRGPGGRGNEQFF.

The chain has TRBV6-5 and TRBJ2-7, with 11 nucleotides matching TRBD2. The length of the CDR3 is 15 residues. From germline, CDR1 is MNHEY and CDR2 SVGAGI. Trimming at V came to 5 bases and at J to 2 bases, leaving 5 bases not matched to a gene. CDR3: CASSRLAGPPYEQYF. The CDR3 region has the DNA TGTGCCAGCAGTCGACTAGCGGGGCCCCCCTACGAGCAGTACTTC.

This clonotype was picked up a small number of times. The CDR3 spells CASRGPTGELFF. For the CDR3, the DNA is TGTGCCAGCCGAGGGCCAACCGGGGAGCTGTTTTTT. J is TRBJ2-2 and V is TRBV6-5; D is perhaps TRBD2 (5 bases). This CDR3 has 12 residues. The V end was cut by 8 bases, the J end by 5 bases, with 9 bases between. Germline CDR1 and CDR2: MNHEY and SVGAGI.

This clonotype was counted between two and nine times. The chain recombines TRBV5-4 with TRBJ1-2; 9 nucleotides line up with TRBD1. Germline CDR1 SGHNT, CDR2 YYREEE (reference sequence). V shed 2 bases, J shed 4 bases, and the junction held 6 bases outside the gene matches. The CDR3 runs to 15 residues. CDR3 sequence (DNA): TGTGCCAGCAGCTTTCCGGGACAGGGAGGCTATGGCTACACCTTC. Its protein is CASSFPGQGGYGYTF.

This clonotype was counted only a few times. This chain uses TRBV5-1 with TRBJ2-7; 9 bases match TRBD1. This CDR3 spans 14 amino acids. Germline V gene data show CDR1 as SGHRS and CDR2 as YFSETQ. V dropped 6 bases and J dropped 4; count of bases not matched to a gene: 8. The CDR3 coding sequence is TGCGCCAGCAACCCCGGGACAGGGCAGTACGAGCAGTACTTC. Translated, it gives CASNPGTGQYEQYF. The full variable domain, rest sourced from reference TRBV5-1 and TRBJ2-7, is KAGVTQTPRYLIKTRGQQVTLSCSPISGHRSVSWYQQTPGQGLQFLFEYFSETQRNKGNFPGRFSGRQFSNSRSEMNVSTLELGDSALYLCASNPGTGQYEQYFGPGTRLTVT.

This clonotype was counted between two and nine times. The V gene is TRBV29-1, the J gene TRBJ2-2, with TRBD2 as a possible D gene (5 bases). This CDR3 comprises 13 residues. Germline V gene lookup returns CDR1 SQVTM and CDR2 ANQGSEA. V was trimmed by 6 bases and J by 1 base, leaving 9 bases between them. In DNA form, the CDR3 reads TGCAGCGTCGGGATAGGGAACACCGGGGAGCTGTTTTTT. Amino acid sequence: CSVGIGNTGELFF.

This clonotype turned up a few times. V is TRBV4-3 and J is TRBJ2-7; D might be TRBD2 (5 bases). Germline loops: CDR1 LGHNA, CDR2 YSLEER. This CDR3 has 15 residues. V shed 0 bases and J shed 0 bases, with 9 bases lying between them. CDR3: CASSQEAGLSYEQYF. CDR3 in DNA: TGCGCCAGCAGCCAAGAGGCCGGACTCTCCTACGAGCAGTACTTC.

The chain has TRBV20-1 and TRBJ1-2, with D hard to call. This CDR3 has 13 residues. The ends were cut back, 0 bases at V and 2 bases at J, with 7 bases in the middle. CDR1 and CDR2 (germline): DFQATT, SNEGSKA (reference sequence). The CDR3 here is CSARERLNYGYTF. DNA for the CDR3: TGCAGTGCTAGAGAAAGGTTGAACTATGGCTACACCTTC.

In its sample, this clonotype was seen a few times. V usage is TRBV2 and J usage is TRBJ2-1; 11 bases map to TRBD2. The CDR3 covers 15 residues. J gave up 5 bases and V 6 bases, and 6 bases lay outside the gene matches. Per germline, CDR1 SNHLY and CDR2 FYNNEI. The CDR3 sequence is CASSEGTSGNNEQFF. The DNA of the CDR3 is TGTGCCAGCAGCGAGGGGACTAGCGGAAACAATGAGCAGTTCTTC.

The V gene is TRBV6-2 or TRBV6-3, the J gene TRBJ1-1; 9 nucleotides align to TRBD1. V shed 5 bases, J shed 6 bases, and the junction held 10 bases outside the gene matches. Germline-derived CDR1 and CDR2 are MNHEY and SVGEGT. The CDR3 length is 15 residues. The CDR3 DNA reads as TGTGCCAGCAGTACAACAGGGGGCGTGGGCGCTGAAGCTTTCTTT. Encoded protein: CASSTTGGVGAEAFF.

On this clonotype: The germline gene is not matched at one end of the junction; a read error may be the cause. The chain has TRBV12-3 or TRBV12-4 and TRBJ2-5; unclear D gene. The CDR3 contains 13 residues. Written as DNA, the CDR3 is TGTGCCAGCAGTTTTAACCTCCAAGAGACCAAGTACTTC. It codes for CASSFNLQETKYF.

The chain recombines TRBV3-2 with TRBJ2-7; the table gives TRBD1 as D, unverified against the DNA. TRBV3-2 is deemed a pseudogene. This CDR3 region has 15 residues. In DNA form, the CDR3 reads TGTGCCAGCAGCCAAAAGGGACGGGGCTCCTACGAGCAGTACGTC. Translating gives CASSQKGRGSYEQYV.

The J gene is TRBJ2-7, the V gene TRBV7-2, with 9 bases matching TRBD2. This CDR3 contains 14 residues. In germline, CDR1 is SGHTA, CDR2 FQGNSA. The J segment lost 2 bases and the V segment lost 4 bases, leaving 3 bases of the junction unmatched. CDR3 DNA: TGTGCCAGCAGCTACCTAGCGGGGCCCTACGAGCAGTACGTC. Its translation is CASSYLAGPYEQYV.

The DNA for the CDR3 is TGTGCCACCAGTGATTCACTAGCGGGGGCGTACAATGAGCAGTTCTTC. Translated: CATSDSLAGAYNEQFF. V is TRBV24-1 and J is TRBJ2-1, with 11 bases lining up with TRBD2. There are 16 residues in the CDR3. The germline gives CDR1 KGHDR, CDR2 SFDVKD. J was trimmed by 4 bases and V by 2 bases; bases with no gene match: 3.

The chain carries TRBV4-3 and TRBJ2-2; 7 nucleotides agree with TRBD2. The CDR3 contains 16 residues. V was clipped by 5 bases and J by 4 bases; unmatched bases: 10. In germline, CDR1 is LGHNA, CDR2 YSLEER. The CDR3 DNA reads TGCGCCAGCAGCAGGACTAGGGTTTGGGTCACCGGGGAGCTGTTTTTT. Amino acid sequence: CASSRTRVWVTGELFF.

The chain joins TRBV6-6 to TRBJ1-4, with 7 bases that match TRBD1. CDR1 and CDR2 (germline): MNHNY, SVGAGI (reference sequence). J gave up 4 bases and V 4 bases, and 9 bases lay outside the gene matches. This CDR3 has 16 residues. The CDR3 loop is CASSSHTQGSNEKLFF. CDR3 coding DNA: TGTGCCAGCAGTTCCCACACACAGGGGAGTAATGAAAAACTGTTTTTT.

V gene TRBV10-3 combines with J gene TRBJ2-3; D unresolved. The CDR3 spans 12 residues. The germline CDR1 and CDR2 sequences are ENHRY and SYGVKD. V lost 4 bases and J 4 bases, leaving 6 bases between the germline ends. CDR3 nucleotides: TGTGCCATCAGTGCTAGGGCAGATACGCAGTATTTT. Protein: CAISARADTQYF.

The chain employs TRBV12-3 or TRBV12-4 and TRBJ2-1; 9 positions agree with TRBD1. Germline trimming cut 5 bases from V and 15 bases from J; bases unmatched to any gene: 5. This CDR3 is 11 amino acids long. The CDR3 here is CASSIGTGLFF. As DNA, the CDR3 is TGTGCCAGCAGTATCGGGACAGGGCTGTTCTTC.

This clonotype appeared a few times. The chain links TRBV6-5 to TRBJ2-7, with D possibly called TRBD1 or TRBD2 (5 bases each). V was cut by 0 bases and J by 2 bases, with 11 bases left in between. The CDR3 is 15 residues long. In germline, CDR1 is MNHEY, CDR2 SVGAGI. As DNA, the CDR3 is TGTGCCAGCAGTTACTCTTCAGGGAGCCCCTACGAGCAGTACTTC. Its translation: CASSYSSGSPYEQYF.

The rearrangement links TRBV14 to TRBJ2-1, with 7 bases lining up with TRBD2. The CDR3 runs to 16 residues. V was pared by 1 base and J by 7 bases, with 10 bases of the junction left unmatched. Germline CDR1 SGHDN, CDR2 FVKESK. Here the CDR3 reads CASSQVGGTTWNEQFF. In DNA, the CDR3 is TGTGCCAGCAGCCAAGTTGGTGGGACTACCTGGAATGAGCAGTTCTTC.

This clonotype appeared many times. The gene calls are TRBV20-1 and TRBJ2-3, with 11 bases fitting TRBD2. Germline CDR1 reads DFQATT; CDR2 reads SNEGSKA (reference sequence). The CDR3 is 15 residues long. V shed 5 bases and J 4 bases; nucleotides not matched to a gene: 8. The CDR3 is CSASHSGGASDTQYF. CDR3 DNA sequence: TGCAGTGCTTCCCATAGCGGGGGGGCATCAGATACGCAGTATTTT.

The sample holds a few counts of this clonotype. The chain uses TRBV24-1 and TRBJ2-5, with D possibly TRBD1 on 5 matching bases. Germline V lookup: CDR1 KGHDR, CDR2 SFDVKD. The CDR3 covers 15 residues. V lost 0 bases to trimming and J lost 2 bases, with 9 bases between them. CDR3 in DNA: TGTGCCACCAGTGATTTGCGTAGGGGTCAAGAGACCCAGTACTTC. Amino acid sequence: CATSDLRRGQETQYF.

This clonotype has a handful of counts. This rearrangement joins TRBV6-2 or TRBV6-3 to TRBJ1-2; no firm D call. Germline V gene data show CDR1 as MNHEY and CDR2 as SVGEGT. This CDR3 contains 14 residues. V dropped 4 bases and J dropped 3 bases, with 12 bases sitting between them. CDR3 bases: TGTGCCAGCAGTTCCCTGCGGGAGTACTATGGCTACACCTTC. This sequence encodes CASSSLREYYGYTF.

This clonotype has a handful of counts. The chain employs TRBV15 and TRBJ2-5; D assignment may be TRBD1 or TRBD2 (5 bases each). Germline V lookup: CDR1 LNHNV, CDR2 YYDKDF (reference sequence). V was cut by 8 bases and J by 3 bases, with 16 bases left in between. This CDR3 region has 14 residues. Written as DNA, the CDR3 is TGTGCCACCGACACTGGGGGAGACAAAGAGACCCAGTACTTC. The encoded protein is CATDTGGDKETQYF. Combining the CDR3 with reference TRBV15 and TRBJ2-5 gives the whole variable domain DAMVIQNPRYQVTQFGKPVTLSCSQTLNHNVMYWYQQKSSQAPKLLFHYYDKDFNNEADTPDNFQSRRPNTSFCFLDIRSPGLGDTAMYLCATDTGGDKETQYFGPGTRLLVL.

This chain links TRBV7-2 with TRBJ1-5, with 10 bases fitting TRBD1. J gave up 0 bases and V 2 bases, and 10 bases lay outside the gene matches. This CDR3 has 19 amino acids. Germline V gene lookup returns CDR1 SGHTA and CDR2 FQGNSA. The CDR3 sequence: CASSLSRTGGAYSNQPQHF. CDR3 DNA: TGTGCCAGCAGCTTATCCAGGACAGGGGGTGCGTATAGCAATCAGCCCCAGCATTTT.